A single T cell receptor beta chain is shown here with its context. With random hexamers, reverse transcription was performed on about 0.5 to 1 ug of RNA. TCRdb independently ran MiXCR on the immunoSEQ multiplex PCR reads; one entry per CDR3 protein. The table shows a few hundred thousand distinct CDR3 sequences, with 75% to 90% occurring only once. The data were taken from a study of CD8 T cells in Susac syndrome. The multiple sclerosis controls were treatment-naive patients with relapsing-remitting disease that was stable or active. Germline CDR1 SGHNT, CDR2 YENEEA. This CDR3 comprises 13 residues. Trimming removed 5 bases from V and 2 bases from J, with 9 bases in between.

The sequence was collected from a human donor with multiple sclerosis. Sequencing was performed on CD8+ T cells from PBMCs. The gene calls are TRBV11-3 and TRBJ2-5; D is ambiguous. The CDR3 bases are TGTGCCAGCAGCCGCAGTGAGCAAGAGACCCAGTACTTC. Translating it yields CASSRSEQETQYF.